The T cell receptor (beta chain) described here comes from a study of glioma-infiltrating T cells. Study observations and caveats: Gliomas, especially low-grade, showed above-expected tissue-blood divergence; non-neoplastic patients showed below.

This CDR3 has 16 residues. V was clipped by 4 bases and J by 0 bases, with 10 bases between them. The germline CDR1 and CDR2 sequences are SGHTA and FQGNSA. Details on this clonotype: Its matching antigen is unknown.

Amplification of TCR alpha and beta CDR3 regions from RNA used iRepertoire nested multiplex PCR. For one-step reverse transcription and amplification, 100-400 ng of tissue mRNA or PBMC total RNA was used. MiXCR, run by TCRdb on the multiplex PCR reads, gives a single entry per CDR3 protein. This table has some 190,000 distinct CDR3 sequences, roughly a third appearing once. This TCR came from a human donor with low-grade glioma or glioblastoma, undergoing nonglioma brain surgery, or in good health (not recorded which). The chain recombines TRBV7-2 with TRBJ2-6; D is unresolved. Sequenced: glioma tissue, nonneoplastic brain tissue, or PBMCs (not recorded which). The CDR3 sequence: CASSSSVSSGANVLTF. CDR3 DNA: TGTGCCAGCAGCTCTTCCGTCTCCTCTGGGGCCAACGTCCTGACTTTC.